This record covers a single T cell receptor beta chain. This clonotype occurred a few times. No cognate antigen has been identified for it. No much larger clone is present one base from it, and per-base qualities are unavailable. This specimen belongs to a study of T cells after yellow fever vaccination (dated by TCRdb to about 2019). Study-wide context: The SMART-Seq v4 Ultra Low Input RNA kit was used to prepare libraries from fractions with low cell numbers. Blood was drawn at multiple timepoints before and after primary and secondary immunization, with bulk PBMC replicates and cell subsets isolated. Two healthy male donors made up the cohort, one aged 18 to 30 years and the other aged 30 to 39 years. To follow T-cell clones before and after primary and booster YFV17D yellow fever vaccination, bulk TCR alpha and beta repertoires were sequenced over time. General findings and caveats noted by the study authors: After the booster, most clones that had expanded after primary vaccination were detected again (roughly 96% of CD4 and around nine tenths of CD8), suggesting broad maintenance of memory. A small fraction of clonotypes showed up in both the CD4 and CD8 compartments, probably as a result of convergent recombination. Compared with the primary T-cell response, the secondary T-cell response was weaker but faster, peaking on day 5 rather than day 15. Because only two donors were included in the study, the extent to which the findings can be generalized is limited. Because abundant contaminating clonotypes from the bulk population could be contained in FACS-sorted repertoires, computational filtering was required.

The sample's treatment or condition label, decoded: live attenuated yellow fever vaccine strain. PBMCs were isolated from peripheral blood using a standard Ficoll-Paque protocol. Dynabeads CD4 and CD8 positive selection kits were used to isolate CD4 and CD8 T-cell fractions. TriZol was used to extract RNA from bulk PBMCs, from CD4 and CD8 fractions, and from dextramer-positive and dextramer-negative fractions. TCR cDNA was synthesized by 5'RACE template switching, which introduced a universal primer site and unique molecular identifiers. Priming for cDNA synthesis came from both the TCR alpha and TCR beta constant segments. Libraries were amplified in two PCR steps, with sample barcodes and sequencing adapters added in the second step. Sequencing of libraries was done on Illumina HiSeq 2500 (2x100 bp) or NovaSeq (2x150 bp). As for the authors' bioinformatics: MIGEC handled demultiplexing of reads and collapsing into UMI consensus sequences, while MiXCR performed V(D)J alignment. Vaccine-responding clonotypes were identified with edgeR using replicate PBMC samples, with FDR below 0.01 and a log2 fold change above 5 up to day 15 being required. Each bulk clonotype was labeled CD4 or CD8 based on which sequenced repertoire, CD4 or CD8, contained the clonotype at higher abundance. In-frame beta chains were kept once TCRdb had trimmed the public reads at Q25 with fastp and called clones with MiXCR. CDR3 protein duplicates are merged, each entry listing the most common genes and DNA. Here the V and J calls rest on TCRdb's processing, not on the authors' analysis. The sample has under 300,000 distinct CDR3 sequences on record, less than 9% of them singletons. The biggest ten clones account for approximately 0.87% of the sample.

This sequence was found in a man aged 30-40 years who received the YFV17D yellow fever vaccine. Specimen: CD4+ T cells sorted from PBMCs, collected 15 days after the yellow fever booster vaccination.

The nucleotides read TGTGCCAGCAGCTTGGGTCTTTTTGCGTCCGGAGATACGCAGTATTTT. Its protein product is CASSLGLFASGDTQYF. The receptor chain draws on TRBV7-9 and TRBJ2-3; no D gene can be assigned with confidence. The CDR3 numbers 16 residues from cysteine through phenylalanine. Of all the DNA, just the CDR3 is kept, 48 bases in frame from base 1. From the germline V gene (reference sequence), CDR1 is SEHNR and CDR2 is FQNEAQ. The V end loses 3 bases and the J end loses 5 bases, and a stretch of 18 bases separates them.